A single sample gave rise to the 11 T cell receptor beta chains below, sequenced in a study of blood T cell repertoires in COVID-19. Measured with immunoSEQ multiplex PCR; TCRdb has only the in-frame clones, and not every one. The sample contains roughly 72,000 clones, over 75% of which appear only once. Source material: peripheral blood. Receptors were obtained from a human donor in a cohort sampled during active COVID-19.

The chain employs TRBV2 and TRBJ2-5; 8 nucleotides align to TRBD1. CDR3 size: 16 residues. The junction had 8 bases not matched to a gene; V was cut back by 3 bases and J by 2 bases. The germline V gene encodes CDR1 SNHLY and CDR2 FYNNEI. The DNA for the CDR3 is TGTGCCAGCAGTGAGGGTCAGGGGGCTACTCAAGAGACCCAGTACTTC. Protein sequence: CASSEGQGATQETQYF.

The rearrangement joins TRBV30 to TRBJ2-4; D ambiguous. The V end lost 0 bases, the J end lost 9 bases, and 18 bases lay between the germline ends. Germline V CDR1 and CDR2: GTSNPN, SVGIG (reference sequence). The CDR3 loop spans 15 amino acids. CDR3 protein: CAWSVRSGVSGIQYF. The CDR3 DNA sequence: TGTGCCTGGAGTGTACGTAGTGGAGTGTCCGGCATTCAGTACTTC. Supplemented by reference TRBV30 and TRBJ2-4, the full variable domain reads SQTIHQWPATLVQPVGSPLSLECTVEGTSNPNLYWYRQAAGRGLQLLFYSVGIGQISSEVPQNLSASRPQDRQFILSSKKLLLSDSGFYLCAWSVRSGVSGIQYFGAGTRLSVL.

V usage is TRBV10-3 and J usage is TRBJ2-5, with D tentatively TRBD2 (6 bases). The length of the CDR3 is 13 residues. Germline assignment: CDR1 ENHRY and CDR2 SYGVKD. Trimming took 2 bases from V and 5 from J, leaving 9 bases between them. The CDR3 nucleotides are TGTGCCATCAGTGAGAACGGAGGGGAGACCCAGTACTTC. Protein sequence: CAISENGGETQYF.

This chain connects TRBV7-3 to TRBJ1-2; TRBD1 matches 7 bases. The CDR3 is made up of 13 amino acids. The V gene's germline CDR1 is SGHTA and CDR2 FQGTGA. Trimming at V came to 2 bases and at J to 7 bases, leaving 4 bases not matched to a gene. The CDR3 spells CASSLSQGLGYTF. CDR3 nucleotides: TGTGCCAGCAGCTTATCACAGGGGCTTGGCTACACCTTC.

This clone was counted ten times or more. Germline is not matched at one junction end, which may reflect a read error. This chain links TRBV4-3 with TRBJ2-7, with D hard to call. CDR3 length: 13 residues. Germline V CDR1 and CDR2: LGHNA, YSLEER. CDR3 in amino acids: CASRQALRIEQYF. CDR3 bases: TGCGCCAGCAGACAAGCTCTCCGTATCGAGCAGTACTTC.

The rearrangement joins TRBV15 to TRBJ2-7, with unresolved D. Trimming removed 2 bases at V and 3 bases at J, with 5 bases between. Germline assignment: CDR1 LNHNV and CDR2 YYDKDF (reference sequence). The CDR3 runs 12 residues. The CDR3 coding sequence is TGTGCCACCAGCAGATCCTACTACGAGCAGTACTTC. It yields the protein CATSRSYYEQYF. Full variable domain (rest looked up from reference TRBV15 and TRBJ2-7): DAMVIQNPRYQVTQFGKPVTLSCSQTLNHNVMYWYQQKSSQAPKLLFHYYDKDFNNEADTPDNFQSRRPNTSFCFLDIRSPGLGDTAMYLCATSRSYYEQYFGPGTRLTVT.

The CDR3 sequence: CASSHFGENTEAFF. The CDR3 bases are TGCGCCAGCAGCCACTTCGGGGAAAACACTGAAGCTTTCTTT. The V gene is TRBV4-3, the J gene TRBJ1-1; unclear D gene. Germline CDR1 and CDR2: LGHNA and YSLEER. Trimming took 3 bases from V and 2 from J, leaving 10 bases between them. The CDR3 consists of 14 residues.

The J gene is TRBJ2-1, the V gene TRBV2; 8 bases fit TRBD2. Germline V gene data show CDR1 as SNHLY and CDR2 as FYNNEI. J lost 5 bases, V lost 1 base, and 10 bases had no gene match. There are 17 residues in the CDR3. CDR3 sequence (DNA): TGTGCCAGCAGTGAAGAATTGCGACTAGCGACCAACAATGAGCAGTTCTTC. Its translation: CASSEELRLATNNEQFF.

The V call is TRBV5-1, the J call TRBJ1-2, with D tentatively TRBD1 (5 bases). Germline assignment: CDR1 SGHRS and CDR2 YFSETQ. CDR3 length: 14 amino acids. The ends were cut back, 0 bases at V and 5 bases at J, with 11 bases in the middle. The CDR3 bases are TGCGCCAGCAGCTTGGATTCGCAGGGTTATGGCTACACCTTC. Its translation is CASSLDSQGYGYTF. The full variable domain, in which reference TRBV5-1 and TRBJ1-2 provide the parts outside the CDR3, is KAGVTQTPRYLIKTRGQQVTLSCSPISGHRSVSWYQQTPGQGLQFLFEYFSETQRNKGNFPGRFSGRQFSNSRSEMNVSTLELGDSALYLCASSLDSQGYGYTFGSGTRLTVV.

This chain uses TRBV7-9 with TRBJ2-7, with 7 positions matching TRBD1. The CDR3 loop spans 14 amino acids. Germline assignment: CDR1 SEHNR and CDR2 FQNEAQ (reference sequence). V dropped 6 bases and J dropped 1; count of bases not matched to a gene: 6. The CDR3 protein is CASSPGTVSYEQYF. The CDR3 DNA reads TGTGCCAGCAGTCCCGGGACAGTATCCTACGAGCAGTACTTC.

The chain employs TRBV7-3 and TRBJ2-1, with D possibly being TRBD2 (6 bases). Germline CDR1 reads SGHTA; CDR2 reads FQGTGA. CDR3 length: 15 residues. V shed 2 bases and J shed 0 bases, with 8 bases lying between them. CDR3 region: CASSLAGSSYNEQFF. The CDR3 region has the DNA TGTGCCAGCAGCTTAGCGGGAAGCTCCTACAATGAGCAGTTCTTC. Full variable domain (rest looked up from reference TRBV7-3 and TRBJ2-1): GAGVSQTPSNKVTEKGKYVELRCDPISGHTALYWYRQSLGQGPEFLIYFQGTGAADDSGLPNDRFFAVRPEGSVSTLKIQRTERGDSAVYLCASSLAGSSYNEQFFGPGTRLTVL.